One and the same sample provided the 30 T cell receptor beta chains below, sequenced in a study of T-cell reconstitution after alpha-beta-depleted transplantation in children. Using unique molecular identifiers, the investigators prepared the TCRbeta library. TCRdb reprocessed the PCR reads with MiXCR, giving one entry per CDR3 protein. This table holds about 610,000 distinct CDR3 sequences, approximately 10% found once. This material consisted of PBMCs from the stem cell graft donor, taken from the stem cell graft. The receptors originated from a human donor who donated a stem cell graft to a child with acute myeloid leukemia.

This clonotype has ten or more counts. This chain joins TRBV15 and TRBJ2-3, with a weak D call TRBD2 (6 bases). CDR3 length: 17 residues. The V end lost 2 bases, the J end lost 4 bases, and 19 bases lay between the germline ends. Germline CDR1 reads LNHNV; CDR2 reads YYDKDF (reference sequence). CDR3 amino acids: CATSRSGGTLRPDTQYF. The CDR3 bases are TGTGCCACCAGCAGATCCGGCGGGACTCTTAGGCCAGATACGCAGTATTTT.

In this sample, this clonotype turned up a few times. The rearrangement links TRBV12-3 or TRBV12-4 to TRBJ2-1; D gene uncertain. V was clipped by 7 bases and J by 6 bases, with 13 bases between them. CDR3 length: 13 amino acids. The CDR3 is CASTPPPGNEQFF. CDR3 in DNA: TGTGCCAGCACCCCCCCACCTGGCAATGAGCAGTTCTTC.

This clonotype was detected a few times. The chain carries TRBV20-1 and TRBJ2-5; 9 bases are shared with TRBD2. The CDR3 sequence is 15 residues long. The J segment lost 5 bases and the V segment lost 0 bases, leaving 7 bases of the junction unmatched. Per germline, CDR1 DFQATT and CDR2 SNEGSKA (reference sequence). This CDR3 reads CSAREGGRARETQYF. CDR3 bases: TGCAGTGCTAGAGAGGGCGGGAGGGCCCGGGAGACCCAGTACTTC.

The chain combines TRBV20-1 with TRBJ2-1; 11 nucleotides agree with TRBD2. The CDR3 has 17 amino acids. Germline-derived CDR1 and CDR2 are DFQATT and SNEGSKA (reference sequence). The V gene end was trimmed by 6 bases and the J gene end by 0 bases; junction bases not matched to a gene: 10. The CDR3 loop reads CSAGGLADRSSYNEQFF. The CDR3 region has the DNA TGCAGTGCCGGGGGACTAGCGGATAGGAGCTCCTACAATGAGCAGTTCTTC.

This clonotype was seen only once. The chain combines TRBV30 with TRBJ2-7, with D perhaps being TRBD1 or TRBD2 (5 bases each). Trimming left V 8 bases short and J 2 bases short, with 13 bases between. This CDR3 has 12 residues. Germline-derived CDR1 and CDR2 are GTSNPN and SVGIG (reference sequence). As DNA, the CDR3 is TGTGCCCCCCGGGGACGGACCTACGAGCAGTACTTC. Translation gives CAPRGRTYEQYF.

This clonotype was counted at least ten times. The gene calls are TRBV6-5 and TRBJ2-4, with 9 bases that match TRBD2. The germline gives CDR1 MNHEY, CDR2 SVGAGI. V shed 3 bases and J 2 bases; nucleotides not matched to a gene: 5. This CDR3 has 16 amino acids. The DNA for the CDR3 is TGTGCCAGCAGTTATAGGCGGGAGGGCCCCAAAAACATTCAGTACTTC. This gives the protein CASSYRREGPKNIQYF.

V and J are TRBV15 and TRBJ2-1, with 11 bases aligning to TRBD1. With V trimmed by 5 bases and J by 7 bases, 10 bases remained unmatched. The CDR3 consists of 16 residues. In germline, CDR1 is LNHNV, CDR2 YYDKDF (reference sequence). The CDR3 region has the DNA TGTGCCACCAGCCCCCGAGTCGGGACAGGGGGAAATGAGCAGTTCTTC. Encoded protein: CATSPRVGTGGNEQFF.

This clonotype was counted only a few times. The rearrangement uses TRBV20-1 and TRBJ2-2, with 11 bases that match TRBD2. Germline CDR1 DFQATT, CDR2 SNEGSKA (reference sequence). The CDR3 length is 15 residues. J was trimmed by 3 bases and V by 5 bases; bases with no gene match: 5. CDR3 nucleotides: TGCAGTGCTCGCACTAGCGGGAGTGACACCGGGGAGCTGTTTTTT. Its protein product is CSARTSGSDTGELFF.

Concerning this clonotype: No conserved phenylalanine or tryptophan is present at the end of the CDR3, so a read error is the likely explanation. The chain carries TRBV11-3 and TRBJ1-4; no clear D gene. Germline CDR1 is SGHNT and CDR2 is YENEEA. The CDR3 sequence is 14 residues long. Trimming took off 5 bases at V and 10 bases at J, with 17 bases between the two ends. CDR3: CASSLRWIRGKLFS. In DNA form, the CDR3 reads TGTGCCAGCAGCCTCCGGTGGATCAGAGGAAAACTGTTTTCT.

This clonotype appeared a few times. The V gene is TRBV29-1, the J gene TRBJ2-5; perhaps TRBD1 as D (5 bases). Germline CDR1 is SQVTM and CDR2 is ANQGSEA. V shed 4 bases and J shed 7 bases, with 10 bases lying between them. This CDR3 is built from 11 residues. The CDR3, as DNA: TGCAGCGTTGTACAGGTCGGGACCCAGTACTTC. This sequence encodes CSVVQVGTQYF.

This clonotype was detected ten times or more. The CDR3 sequence is CASSLALGQNEKLFF. As DNA, the CDR3 is TGCGCCAGCAGCTTGGCTTTGGGACAGAATGAAAAACTGTTTTTT. The J gene is TRBJ1-4, the V gene TRBV5-1, with 7 bases matching TRBD1. CDR3 length equals 15 residues. From germline, CDR1 is SGHRS and CDR2 YFSETQ. J gave up 5 bases and V 0 bases, and 4 bases lay outside the gene matches.

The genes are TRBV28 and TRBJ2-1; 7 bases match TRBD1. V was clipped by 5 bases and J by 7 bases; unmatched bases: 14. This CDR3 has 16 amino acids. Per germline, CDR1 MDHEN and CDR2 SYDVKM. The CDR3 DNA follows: TGTGCCAGCAGTCCAAACGACAGGGTCTTAGGTAATGAGCAGTTCTTC. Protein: CASSPNDRVLGNEQFF.

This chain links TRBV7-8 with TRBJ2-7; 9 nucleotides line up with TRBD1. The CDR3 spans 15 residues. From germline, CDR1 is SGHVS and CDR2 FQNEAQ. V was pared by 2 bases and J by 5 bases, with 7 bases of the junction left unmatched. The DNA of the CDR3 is TGTGCCAGCAGCTTACCCGGGACAGGGATGGACGAGCAGTACTTC. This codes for CASSLPGTGMDEQYF.

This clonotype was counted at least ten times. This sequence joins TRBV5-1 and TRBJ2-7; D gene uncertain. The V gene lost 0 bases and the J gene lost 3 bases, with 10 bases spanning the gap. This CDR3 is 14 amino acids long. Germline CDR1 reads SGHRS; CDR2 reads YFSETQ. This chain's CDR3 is CASSLAADLYEQYF. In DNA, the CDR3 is TGCGCCAGCAGCTTGGCCGCGGATCTCTACGAGCAGTACTTC.

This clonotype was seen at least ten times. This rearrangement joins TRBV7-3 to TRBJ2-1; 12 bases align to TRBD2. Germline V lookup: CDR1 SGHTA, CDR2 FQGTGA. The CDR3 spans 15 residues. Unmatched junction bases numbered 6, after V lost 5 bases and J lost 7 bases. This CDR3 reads CASSPGLAGWNEQFF. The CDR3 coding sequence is TGTGCCAGCAGCCCTGGACTAGCGGGGTGGAATGAGCAGTTCTTC.

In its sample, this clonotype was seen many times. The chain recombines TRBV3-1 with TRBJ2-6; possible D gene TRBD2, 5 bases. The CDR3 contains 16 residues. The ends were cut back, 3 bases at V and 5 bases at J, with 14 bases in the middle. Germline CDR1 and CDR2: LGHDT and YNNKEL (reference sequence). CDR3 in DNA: TGTGCCAGCAGCCATTTTGCGGCGGGTAGGGCCAACGTCCTGACTTTC. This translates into CASSHFAAGRANVLTF.

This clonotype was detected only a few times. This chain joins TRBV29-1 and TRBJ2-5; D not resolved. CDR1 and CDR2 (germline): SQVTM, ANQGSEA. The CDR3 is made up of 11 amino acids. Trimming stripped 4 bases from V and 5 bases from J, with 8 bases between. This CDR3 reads CSVVWRETQYF. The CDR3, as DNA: TGCAGCGTTGTATGGCGGGAGACCCAGTACTTC.

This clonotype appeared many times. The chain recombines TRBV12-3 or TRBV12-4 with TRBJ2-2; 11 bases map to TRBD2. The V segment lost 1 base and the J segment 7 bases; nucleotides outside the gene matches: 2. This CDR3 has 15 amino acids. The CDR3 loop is CASSLGTSGYGELFF. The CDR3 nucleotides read TGTGCCAGCAGTTTAGGGACTAGCGGGTACGGGGAGCTGTTTTTT.

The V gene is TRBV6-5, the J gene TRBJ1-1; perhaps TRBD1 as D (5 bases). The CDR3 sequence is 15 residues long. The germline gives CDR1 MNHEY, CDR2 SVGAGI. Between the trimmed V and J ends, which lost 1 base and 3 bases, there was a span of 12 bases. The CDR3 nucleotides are TGTGCCAGCAGTTACTTCGGGGGAATGGACACTGAAGCTTTCTTT. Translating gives CASSYFGGMDTEAFF.

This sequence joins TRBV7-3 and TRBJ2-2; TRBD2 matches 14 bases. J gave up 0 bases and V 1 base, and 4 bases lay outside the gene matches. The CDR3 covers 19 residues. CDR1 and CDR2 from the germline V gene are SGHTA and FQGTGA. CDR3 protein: CASSLRGGLAGANTGELFF. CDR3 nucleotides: TGTGCCAGCAGCTTAAGGGGGGGACTAGCGGGAGCGAACACCGGGGAGCTGTTTTTT.

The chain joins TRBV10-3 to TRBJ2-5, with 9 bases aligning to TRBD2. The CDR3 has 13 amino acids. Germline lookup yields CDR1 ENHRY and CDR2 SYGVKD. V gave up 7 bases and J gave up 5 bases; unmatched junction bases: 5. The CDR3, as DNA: TGTGCCATCATGGGACTAGCCGGGGAGACCCAGTACTTC. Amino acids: CAIMGLAGETQYF.

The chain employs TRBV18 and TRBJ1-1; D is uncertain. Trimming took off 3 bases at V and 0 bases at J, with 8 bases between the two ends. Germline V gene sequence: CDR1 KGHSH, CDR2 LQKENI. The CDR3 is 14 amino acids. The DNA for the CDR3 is TGTGCCAGCTCACCTACGGCCATGAACACTGAAGCTTTCTTT. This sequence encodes CASSPTAMNTEAFF.

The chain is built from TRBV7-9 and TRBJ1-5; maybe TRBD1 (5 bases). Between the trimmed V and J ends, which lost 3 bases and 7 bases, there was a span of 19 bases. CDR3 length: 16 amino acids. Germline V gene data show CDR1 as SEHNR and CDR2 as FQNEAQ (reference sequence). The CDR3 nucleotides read TGTGCCAGCAGCTTTGGGCCGGGAGGCGGGGGGCAGCCCCAGCATTTT. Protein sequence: CASSFGPGGGGQPQHF.

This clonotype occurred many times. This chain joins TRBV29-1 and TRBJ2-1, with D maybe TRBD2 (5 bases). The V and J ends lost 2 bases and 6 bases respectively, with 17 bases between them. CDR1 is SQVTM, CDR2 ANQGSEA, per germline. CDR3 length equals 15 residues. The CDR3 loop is CSVENPAATLNEQFF. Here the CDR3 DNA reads TGCAGCGTTGAAAATCCAGCGGCAACCCTCAATGAGCAGTTCTTC.

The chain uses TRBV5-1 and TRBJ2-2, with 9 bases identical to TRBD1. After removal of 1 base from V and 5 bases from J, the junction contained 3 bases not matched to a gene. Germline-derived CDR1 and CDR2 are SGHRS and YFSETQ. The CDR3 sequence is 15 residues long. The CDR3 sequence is CASSLPGQGTGELFF. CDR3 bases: TGCGCCAGCAGCTTGCCTGGACAGGGGACCGGGGAGCTGTTTTTT.

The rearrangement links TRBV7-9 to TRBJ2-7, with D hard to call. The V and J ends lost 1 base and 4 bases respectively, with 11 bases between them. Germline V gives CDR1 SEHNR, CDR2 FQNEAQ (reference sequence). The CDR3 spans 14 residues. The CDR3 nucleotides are TGTGCCAGCAGCTTAGGTTCTGTTTCTTACGAGCAGTACTTC. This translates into CASSLGSVSYEQYF. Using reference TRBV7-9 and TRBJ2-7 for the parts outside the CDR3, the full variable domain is DTGVSQNPRHKITKRGQNVTFRCDPISEHNRLYWYRQTLGQGPEFLTYFQNEAQLEKSRLLSDRFSAERPKGSFSTLEIQRTEQGDSAMYLCASSLGSVSYEQYFGPGTRLTVT.

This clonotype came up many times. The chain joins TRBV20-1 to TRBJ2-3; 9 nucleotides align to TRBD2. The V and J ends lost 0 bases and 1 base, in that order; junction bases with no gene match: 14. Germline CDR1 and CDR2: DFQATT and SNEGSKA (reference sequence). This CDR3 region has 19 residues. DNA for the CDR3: TGCAGTGCTAGAGATCTCTGGCTAGCGGGACCCCTTGGCACAGATACGCAGTATTTT. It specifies CSARDLWLAGPLGTDTQYF.

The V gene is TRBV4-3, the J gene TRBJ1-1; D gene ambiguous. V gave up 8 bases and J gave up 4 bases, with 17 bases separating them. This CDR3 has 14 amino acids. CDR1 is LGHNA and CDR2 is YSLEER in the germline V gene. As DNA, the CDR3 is TGCGCCAGCCAGGACGGAGACGGAGGCACTGAAGCTTTCTTT. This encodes CASQDGDGGTEAFF.

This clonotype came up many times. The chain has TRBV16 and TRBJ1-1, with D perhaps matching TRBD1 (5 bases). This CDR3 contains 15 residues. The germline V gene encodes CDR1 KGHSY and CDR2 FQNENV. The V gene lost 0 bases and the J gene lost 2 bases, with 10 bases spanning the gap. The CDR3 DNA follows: TGTGCCAGCAGCCAATCAGGGACTGTTAACACTGAAGCTTTCTTT. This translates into CASSQSGTVNTEAFF.

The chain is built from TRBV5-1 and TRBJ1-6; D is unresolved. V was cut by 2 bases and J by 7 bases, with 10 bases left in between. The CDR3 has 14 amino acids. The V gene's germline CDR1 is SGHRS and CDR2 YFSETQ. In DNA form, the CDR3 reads TGCGCCAGCAGCTTTTCAGCGAACAATTCACCCCTCCACTTT. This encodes CASSFSANNSPLHF.